This record concerns one T cell receptor (beta chain) sequence. This clone showed up just a few times. The clone's antigen remains unknown. Per-nucleotide qualities are absent, and no much larger clonotype sits a single base away. This sample is part of a study of blood T cell repertoires in COVID-19 (dated by TCRdb to the early 2020s). A note on the overall study: Samples from collaborators originated in the United States, Italy and Spain and spanned both the acute and convalescent phases of COVID-19. The prospective study material was composed of cDNA or gDNA derived from T cells, B-cell-depleted T cells, or PBMCs. The dataset comprised deeply sampled blood TCRbeta repertoires from subjects exposed to, actively infected with, or recovered from COVID-19. The repertoires were released in a freely available public database intended as a resource for research on the immune response to SARS-CoV-2. Samples came from the ongoing ImmuneRACE study (first 160 participants) plus 1,254 subjects from 6 global collaborators. The sample metadata nearly always contained a de-identified subject ID, COVID-19 status, age in years and sex. Where HLA class I and class II types were available, the types were taken from metadata supplied by the sample provider, not from assay-based typing.

General study outcomes and caveats: How much clinical and demographic metadata was included differed by source and by participant, and the metadata was provided uncurated.

The germline ends are 12 bases apart after V is trimmed by 6 bases and J by 7 bases. The CDR3 numbers 12 residues from cysteine through phenylalanine. Only CDR3 DNA remains: 36 bases, in frame from the first base. TCRbeta CDR3 regions were amplified from genomic DNA by means of the immunoSEQ Assay, a bias-controlled multiplex PCR. Per the authors' processing: Nucleated cell counts per sample were estimated from amplification of reference gene primers within the assay. Sequence reads were collapsed and filtered to measure the absolute abundance of every unique TCRbeta CDR3 rearrangement. For each sample, productive Simpson clonality was calculated as the square root of Simpson's diversity index over productive rearrangements. TCRdb's version of the immuneACCESS table is confined to in-frame rearrangements and falls short of the full clone set. An unresolved V gene accounts for under half of the shortfall where checked; the remainder is of unknown origin. Clone size and V and J calls were adopted from that table, with D and trimming inferred from the DNA. The sample table records approximately 100,000 clones; about 88% of these occur just once. Clones ranked in the top ten supply less than 2.5% of the sample.

Each collaborating institution followed its own protocols to collect whole blood in K2EDTA tubes. Collaborator samples were shipped for TCRbeta analysis as frozen whole blood, isolated PBMCs, or DNA extracted from either sample type. Sequencing was carried out using peripheral blood. The chain employs TRBV12-3 or TRBV12-4 and TRBJ1-2; the D gene identity is not certain. The TCR sequence derives from a human donor in a cohort sampled during active COVID-19. The nucleotide sequence reads TGTGCCAGCAGGTCAGCGGGCGCTGGCTACACCTTC. The resulting protein is CASRSAGAGYTF.